The 30 T cell receptor beta chains below were found in one sample sequenced in a study of shared clonotypes between healthy human individuals. The repertoire was sequenced with immunoSEQ multiplex PCR; TCRdb's copy has only in-frame clones and lacks some. The profile shows around 2.1 million clones, approximately 94% of them singletons. CD45RO-negative CD8 cells positively selected for CCR7 made up the naive population, which excluded terminally differentiated effector memory CD45RA+ cells. Specimen: naive CD8+ T cells from PBMCs. These receptors were obtained from a man in his late teens or twenties in good health. Some clones in this sample may be carry-over from other donors' samples.

J is TRBJ2-1 and V is TRBV12-5; D call uncertain. The CDR3 is 12 amino acids. The V gene's germline CDR1 is LGHNT and CDR2 FRNRAP. With 1 base removed from V and 7 bases from J, the gap between germline ends came to 5 bases. The CDR3 DNA sequence: TGTGCTAGTGGTTTGGCAAAAAATGAGCAGTTCTTC. As protein: CASGLAKNEQFF.

This sequence joins TRBV4-1 and TRBJ2-1; D may be TRBD2 (6 bases). Germline assignment: CDR1 MGHRA and CDR2 YSYEKL. The CDR3 contains 12 residues. Trimming removed 7 bases from V and 7 bases from J, with 11 bases in between. CDR3 DNA: TGCGCCAGCATAGGCGGGATTAATGAGCAGTTCTTC. Protein product: CASIGGINEQFF.

The rearrangement uses TRBV6-1 and TRBJ1-1, with D possibly TRBD1 on 6 matching bases. The CDR3 is 15 amino acids. Germline V lookup: CDR1 MNHNS, CDR2 SASEGT. V shed 3 bases and J shed 1 base, with 12 bases lying between them. CDR3 region: CASSELEGENTEAFF. The CDR3 DNA reads TGTGCCAGCAGTGAGCTCGAGGGGGAGAACACTGAAGCTTTCTTT.

This clone was recorded only once. This chain uses TRBV7-8 with TRBJ2-2; D tentatively reads TRBD1 or TRBD2 (5 bases each). Per germline, CDR1 SGHVS and CDR2 FQNEAQ. The CDR3 contains 16 residues. V gave up 6 bases and J gave up 0 bases, with 14 bases separating them. This CDR3 is CASSKAGTANTGELFF. The CDR3 nucleotides read TGTGCCAGCAGTAAAGCTGGGACGGCGAACACCGGGGAGCTGTTTTTT.

This clone appeared a single time. The chain has TRBV11-3 and TRBJ2-1; either TRBD1 or TRBD2 may fit D (6 bases each). Deletions cut 1 base from V and 10 bases from J, with 17 bases between. CDR3 size: 15 residues. The V gene's germline CDR1 is SGHNT and CDR2 YENEEA. The CDR3 is CASSLAGGELEEQFF. The CDR3 bases are TGTGCCAGCAGCTTAGCCGGGGGCGAATTGGAGGAGCAGTTCTTC.

V is TRBV5-1 and J is TRBJ2-7, with 9 nucleotides matching TRBD2. The junction had 9 bases not matched to a gene; V was cut back by 0 bases and J by 5 bases. The CDR3 has 16 amino acids. Germline CDR1 reads SGHRS; CDR2 reads YFSETQ. For the CDR3, the DNA is TGCGCCAGCAGCTTGGAAGGCGGGAGGGAGTGGAACGAGCAGTACTTC. Protein product: CASSLEGGREWNEQYF.

The chain uses TRBV5-4 and TRBJ2-2, with 7 positions matching TRBD1. V lost 5 bases to trimming and J lost 1 base; unmatched junction nucleotides: 5. CDR3 length equals 15 residues. CDR1 is SGHNT, CDR2 YYREEE, per germline (reference sequence). The CDR3: CASSRTGENTGELFF. Here the CDR3 DNA reads TGTGCCAGCAGTAGAACAGGGGAGAACACCGGGGAGCTGTTTTTT.

This chain links TRBV9 with TRBJ2-3, with 7 bases identical to TRBD1. Germline V CDR1 and CDR2: SGDLS, YYNGEE. Trimming took 0 bases from V and 2 from J; bases not matched to a gene: 6. This CDR3 is 16 amino acids long. The CDR3 coding sequence is TGTGCCAGCAGCGTAGTGCCCAGGGGGAACACAGATACGCAGTATTTT. Its protein is CASSVVPRGNTDTQYF.

V is TRBV2 and J is TRBJ2-1; D is unresolved. The CDR3 extends over 11 amino acids. The V gene lost 1 base and the J gene lost 10 bases, with 5 bases spanning the gap. CDR1 SNHLY and CDR2 FYNNEI come from the germline V gene. The CDR3 is CASSEEGEQFF. CDR3 bases: TGTGCCAGCAGTGAAGAGGGCGAGCAGTTCTTC.

V gene TRBV28 combines with J gene TRBJ2-7; possible D gene TRBD2, 5 bases. CDR1 MDHEN and CDR2 SYDVKM come from the germline V gene. The CDR3 length is 14 residues. Trimming stripped 6 bases from V and 5 bases from J, with 17 bases between. The CDR3 loop reads CASSPLPGIHEQYF. CDR3 nucleotides: TGTGCCAGCAGCCCCCTCCCGGGGATCCACGAGCAGTACTTC.

This clone was counted a single time. The chain couples TRBV27 to TRBJ2-6; D unresolved. The CDR3 loop spans 13 amino acids. V was trimmed by 4 bases and J by 9 bases, leaving 10 bases between them. Germline-derived CDR1 and CDR2 are MNHEY and SMNVEV (reference sequence). CDR3 DNA: TGTGCCAGCAGTTATAACAGAGGCAACGTCCTGACTTTC. Amino acids: CASSYNRGNVLTF.

The chain's CDR3 is CASSLSTGAKLFF. The CDR3 DNA is TGTGCCAGCAGTTTATCGACAGGAGCCAAACTGTTTTTT. The V call is TRBV27, the J call TRBJ1-4; D might be TRBD1 (6 bases). V dropped 0 bases and J dropped 11 bases, with 10 bases sitting between them. Looked up from germline, CDR1 is MNHEY and CDR2 is SMNVEV (reference sequence). The CDR3 loop spans 13 amino acids.

The J gene is TRBJ2-1, the V gene TRBV12-5, with D hard to call. The length of the CDR3 is 15 residues. Trimming removed 6 bases from V and 6 bases from J, with 18 bases in between. Germline V gene lookup returns CDR1 LGHNT and CDR2 FRNRAP. CDR3 nucleotide sequence: TGTGCTAGTGGATTTGGTAGCAAGGTCCTCAATGAGCAGTTCTTC. Translation: CASGFGSKVLNEQFF.

This chain joins TRBV2 and TRBJ2-5, with 10 bases lining up with TRBD2. The germline V gene has CDR1 SNHLY and CDR2 FYNNEI. V lost 7 bases to trimming and J lost 5 bases; unmatched junction nucleotides: 7. The CDR3 sequence is 14 residues long. The CDR3 protein is CASTEREGQETQYF. The CDR3 DNA is TGTGCCAGCACAGAGCGGGAGGGCCAGGAGACCCAGTACTTC.

V usage is TRBV6-4 and J usage is TRBJ2-1; 7 nucleotides match TRBD2. With 1 base clipped from V and 3 bases from J, the junction kept 6 bases outside the gene matches. CDR3 size: 16 residues. From germline, CDR1 is MRHNA and CDR2 SNTAGT. CDR3 protein: CASSDWASGDYNEQFF. The CDR3 DNA sequence: TGTGCCAGCAGTGACTGGGCTAGCGGTGACTACAATGAGCAGTTCTTC.

The chain links TRBV4-3 to TRBJ2-2; no reliable D call. Germline CDR1 LGHNA, CDR2 YSLEER. The CDR3 consists of 14 residues. Trimming removed 5 bases from V and 5 bases from J, with 12 bases in between. DNA of the CDR3: TGCGCCAGCAGCTACCGAGAGAGTACCGGGGAGCTGTTTTTT. This codes for CASSYRESTGELFF.

The chain employs TRBV5-1 and TRBJ1-1; no clear D gene. Trimming pared 0 bases from V and 5 bases from J, leaving 11 bases between. The germline V gene encodes CDR1 SGHRS and CDR2 YFSETQ. The CDR3 covers 14 residues. CDR3 in amino acids: CASSLGAKRTEAFF. In nucleotides, the CDR3 is TGCGCCAGCAGCTTGGGGGCCAAGAGGACTGAAGCTTTCTTT.

This sequence joins TRBV7-9 and TRBJ2-5; 7 bases align to TRBD2. The CDR3 spans 13 residues. Germline values: CDR1 SEHNR, CDR2 FQNEAQ (reference sequence). After removal of 11 bases from V and 1 base from J, the junction contained 7 bases not matched to a gene. DNA of the CDR3: TGTGCCGTCCAGCGGGGAATCCAAGAGACCCAGTACTTC. Translation gives CAVQRGIQETQYF.

This chain joins TRBV7-2 and TRBJ2-7; TRBD2 agrees at 10 bases. This CDR3 region has 15 residues. Germline values: CDR1 SGHTA, CDR2 FQGNSA. J gave up 5 bases and V 3 bases, and 7 bases lay outside the gene matches. The CDR3 reads CASSFVAGGNDEQYF. The CDR3 DNA sequence: TGTGCCAGCAGCTTTGTAGCGGGAGGTAATGACGAGCAGTACTTC.

This sequence joins TRBV9 and TRBJ2-1; 11 bases are shared with TRBD1. Germline CDR1 and CDR2: SGDLS and YYNGEE. The junction had 10 bases not matched to a gene; V was cut back by 1 base and J by 10 bases. The CDR3 totals 16 residues. CDR3 residues: CASSVMDRGRLDEQFF. In nucleotides, the CDR3 is TGTGCCAGCAGCGTAATGGACAGGGGGCGATTGGACGAGCAGTTCTTC. Complete variable domain (other parts from reference TRBV9 and TRBJ2-1): DSGVTQTPKHLITATGQRVTLRCSPRSGDLSVYWYQQSLDQGLQFLIQYYNGEERAKGNILERFSAQQFPDLHSELNLSSLELGDSALYFCASSVMDRGRLDEQFFGPGTRLTVL.

A word on this clone: Relative to the germline gene, one junction end is altered; a read error may explain this. The chain recombines TRBV6-5 with TRBJ1-1; 7 nucleotides align to TRBD1. From germline, CDR1 is MNHEY and CDR2 SVGAGI. CDR3 length equals 14 residues. As DNA, the CDR3 is TGTGCCGGCAGTTACTCGCCTGACAGGGACGAAGCTTTCTTT. Its translation is CAGSYSPDRDEAFF.

The rearrangement links TRBV27 to TRBJ2-7; D might be TRBD2 (6 bases). There are 16 residues in the CDR3. Germline loops: CDR1 MNHEY, CDR2 SMNVEV (reference sequence). Trimming pared 5 bases from V and 0 bases from J, leaving 17 bases between. CDR3 sequence: CASSKLLGLNSYEQYF. The CDR3 DNA reads as TGTGCCAGCAGTAAACTCTTGGGACTGAACTCCTACGAGCAGTACTTC.

The V call is TRBV4-1, the J call TRBJ2-6; D call uncertain. CDR3 length equals 18 residues. Germline V CDR1 and CDR2: MGHRA, YSYEKL. Deletions cut 4 bases from V and 0 bases from J, with 16 bases between. CDR3 loop: CASSRPLGGPSGANVLTF. The CDR3 nucleotides are TGCGCCAGCAGCCGCCCCCTGGGCGGCCCCTCTGGGGCCAACGTCCTGACTTTC.

The rearrangement uses TRBV9 and TRBJ2-1, with 10 bases matching TRBD2. Germline V gene data show CDR1 as SGDLS and CDR2 as YYNGEE. J was trimmed by 4 bases and V by 3 bases; bases with no gene match: 7. The CDR3 contains 16 residues. CDR3 amino acids: CASSAFLAGVYNEQFF. CDR3 bases: TGTGCCAGCAGCGCCTTCCTAGCGGGGGTTTACAATGAGCAGTTCTTC.

V gene TRBV10-3 combines with J gene TRBJ1-1, with D maybe TRBD1 (5 bases). V was clipped by 0 bases and J by 6 bases, with 17 bases between them. The CDR3 covers 16 residues. Germline V gene sequence: CDR1 ENHRY, CDR2 SYGVKD. CDR3: CAISESGDRGVAEAFF. CDR3 nucleotide sequence: TGTGCCATCAGTGAGTCGGGGGACCGGGGAGTCGCTGAAGCTTTCTTT.

This chain uses TRBV27 with TRBJ2-5, with 9 bases lining up with TRBD1. With 3 bases clipped from V and 4 bases from J, the junction kept 9 bases outside the gene matches. The CDR3 is made up of 16 amino acids. Germline values: CDR1 MNHEY, CDR2 SMNVEV (reference sequence). The chain's CDR3 is CASSFLGQGAGETQYF. CDR3 bases: TGTGCCAGCAGTTTCTTGGGACAGGGTGCGGGAGAGACCCAGTACTTC.

The genes are TRBV20-1 and TRBJ1-2; D not certain. CDR3 length: 11 residues. CDR1 and CDR2 (germline): DFQATT, SNEGSKA (reference sequence). Trimming took off 2 bases at V and 3 bases at J, with 4 bases between the two ends. The CDR3 protein is CSARLDYGYTF. DNA for the CDR3: TGCAGTGCTAGATTGGACTATGGCTACACCTTC.

The chain has TRBV10-2 and TRBJ2-5, with D perhaps matching TRBD1 (7 bases). This CDR3 region has 20 residues. The ends were cut back, 4 bases at V and 0 bases at J, with 27 bases in the middle. CDR1 WSHSY and CDR2 SAAADI come from the germline V gene. The CDR3 nucleotides read TGCGCCAGCAGTGCAACAGGGGACGAGGTAGGGGACTTGTACCAAGAGACCCAGTACTTC. Its protein is CASSATGDEVGDLYQETQYF.

The V gene is TRBV6-6, the J gene TRBJ2-7, with 9 bases fitting TRBD1. Germline loops: CDR1 MNHNY, CDR2 SVGAGI (reference sequence). V shed 0 bases and J 1 base; nucleotides not matched to a gene: 4. The CDR3 extends over 16 amino acids. Here the CDR3 reads CASSYSRTGESYEQYF. The CDR3, as DNA: TGTGCCAGCAGTTACTCAAGGACAGGGGAATCCTACGAGCAGTACTTC.

This clone was seen once. V and J are TRBV19 and TRBJ1-1; 7 nucleotides match TRBD1. The CDR3 is 14 amino acids. Trimming took 5 bases from V and 4 from J; bases not matched to a gene: 7. Germline V gene data show CDR1 as LNHDA and CDR2 as SQIVND (reference sequence). The CDR3 sequence is CASSPPGQATEAFF. The CDR3 region has the DNA TGTGCCAGTAGTCCCCCCGGACAGGCCACTGAAGCTTTCTTT.